The 10 T cell receptor beta chains listed next were all sequenced from one sample in a study of cytomegalovirus exposure and HLA in healthy donors. Use of 60 Vbeta and 13 Jbeta primers characterized the PCR. Clones were read by immunoSEQ multiplex PCR, and TCRdb kept only the in-frame ones, dropping some. The sample has approximately 160,000 clones, over 80% seen once. The specimen sequenced was PBMCs. Receptors originate from a woman aged 45-59 years in good health and CMV-seropositive.

The chain is built from TRBV4-1 and TRBJ2-5, with 8 bases matching TRBD2. The J call may be incorrect, as the DNA end agrees better with TRBJ2-7. This CDR3 has 17 amino acids. CDR1 is MGHRA, CDR2 YSYEKL, per germline. The CDR3 nucleotides are TGCGCCAGCAGCCAAGATCGTAACGGGGGGGCCCTTAGCGAGCAGTACTTC. Residues: CASSQDRNGGALSEQYF.

This clone was seen only a few times. The chain has TRBV18 and TRBJ1-5, with 8 bases lining up with TRBD1. CDR1 is KGHSH and CDR2 is LQKENI in the germline V gene. The J segment lost 0 bases and the V segment lost 2 bases, leaving 3 bases of the junction unmatched. CDR3 length: 16 residues. CDR3 sequence (DNA): TGTGCCAGCTCACCAGGGACAGGCTATAGCAATCAGCCCCAGCATTTT. Amino acid sequence: CASSPGTGYSNQPQHF. The variable domain in full, with the rest retrieved from reference TRBV18 and TRBJ1-5, is NAGVMQNPRHLVRRRGQEARLRCSPMKGHSHVYWYRQLPEEGLKFMVYLQKENIIDESGMPKERFSAEFPKEGPSILRIQQVVRGDSAAYFCASSPGTGYSNQPQHFGDGTRLSIL.

Details on this clone: Its ends do not fully match the called genes, so a read error is possible. This sample includes further DNA sequences coding for the same CDR3. The chain joins TRBV6-6 to TRBJ1-1, with 7 bases that match TRBD1. In germline, CDR1 is MNHNY, CDR2 SVGAGI (reference sequence). The CDR3 length is 14 residues. CDR3: CASSPGRGLTEAFF. The CDR3 region has the DNA TGTGCCAGCAGCCCCGGAAGGGGGCTCACTGAGGCTTTCTTT.

Points on this clone: This sample includes further DNA sequences coding for the same CDR3. For the CDR3, the DNA is TGTGCCAGCAGTTCCCCGGGGCAGGGGAATGAAAAACTGTTTTTT. Protein product: CASSSPGQGNEKLFF. V usage is TRBV28 and J usage is TRBJ1-4, with a tentative D call TRBD1 (6 bases). The CDR3 is made up of 15 amino acids. Germline CDR1 reads MDHEN; CDR2 reads SYDVKM. The V end lost 4 bases, the J end lost 5 bases, and 14 bases lay between the germline ends.

The chain couples TRBV11-2 to TRBJ1-4, with D hard to call. The CDR3 spans 15 residues. The V and J ends lost 2 bases and 0 bases respectively, with 7 bases between them. Germline V gene lookup returns CDR1 SGHAT and CDR2 FQNNGV. The CDR3 protein is CASSLRGATNEKLFF. CDR3 DNA: TGTGCCAGCAGCTTACGGGGTGCAACTAATGAAAAACTGTTTTTT. Drawing the rest from reference TRBV11-2 and TRBJ1-4, the complete variable domain is EAGVAQSPRYKIIEKRQSVAFWCNPISGHATLYWYQQILGQGPKLLIQFQNNGVVDDSQLPKDRFSAERLKGVDSTLKIQPAKLEDSAVYLCASSLRGATNEKLFFGSGTQLSVL.

This chain connects TRBV6-6 to TRBJ2-2; TRBD2 matches at 7 bases. The CDR3 has 15 amino acids. Unmatched junction bases numbered 6, after V lost 7 bases and J lost 1 base. Germline CDR1 MNHNY, CDR2 SVGAGI (reference sequence). In DNA, the CDR3 is TGTGCCAGCAAGGCTCCTAGCGGGAACACCGGGGAGCTGTTTTTT. This codes for CASKAPSGNTGELFF.

The chain combines TRBV19 with TRBJ2-1; 7 bases line up with TRBD2. This CDR3 has 15 residues. Germline V gives CDR1 LNHDA, CDR2 SQIVND (reference sequence). J lost 6 bases, V lost 3 bases, and 8 bases had no gene match. CDR3 in DNA: TGTGCCAGTAGTATCGGACTAGTTCGGTCCAATGAGCAGTTCTTC. It yields the protein CASSIGLVRSNEQFF.

This clone was found once. The chain combines TRBV6-1 with TRBJ2-3; a possible D gene is TRBD2 (6 bases). Per germline, CDR1 MNHNS and CDR2 SASEGT. The V end lost 5 bases, the J end lost 8 bases, and 17 bases lay between the germline ends. The CDR3 is 14 residues long. CDR3 coding DNA: TGTGCCAGCAGTAACCAAGTAGCGGTAGGTACGCAGTATTTT. It yields the protein CASSNQVAVGTQYF.

The chain joins TRBV5-1 to TRBJ2-5; a weak D match, TRBD1 (6 bases). The germline V gene has CDR1 SGHRS and CDR2 YFSETQ. The V and J ends lost 6 bases and 4 bases respectively, with 7 bases between them. The CDR3 sequence is 11 residues long. Here the CDR3 reads CASIGGETQYF. Here the CDR3 DNA reads TGCGCCAGCATAGGGGGAGAGACCCAGTACTTC.

This chain connects TRBV2 to TRBJ1-3; D not resolved. Germline CDR1 and CDR2: SNHLY and FYNNEI. The CDR3 is 15 residues long. Trimming cost V 3 bases and J 2 bases, with 11 bases left between them. In DNA, the CDR3 is TGTGCCAGCAGTGACGGGGTTGCGGCTGGAAACACCATATATTTT. It translates to CASSDGVAAGNTIYF.